A single sample gave rise to the 8 T cell receptor beta chains below, sequenced in a study of shared clonotypes between healthy human individuals (dated by TCRdb to 2020 to 2021). CD8 naive samples were CD45RO-negative cells positively selected for CCR7, giving a CD45RA+CCR7+ population that excluded TemRA cells. Receptors were amplified or captured by the immunoSEQ multiplex PCR assay. As stored in TCRdb, this immuneACCESS dataset retains in-frame rearrangements with V and J assigned. A fraction of the clones does not appear; measured against another copy, unresolved V genes explain less than half of the discrepancy, and the remainder lacks a known reason. The sample has more than 500,000 clones on record, approximately 96% of them singletons. The ten largest clones represent approximately 0.11% of the sample. The specimen was naive CD8+ T cells sorted from blood. The cell subset or site label of this sample denotes: CD45RA+CCR7+. All receptors derive from a woman aged 25 to 39 in good health.

As regards this clone: This sample includes further DNA sequences coding for the same CDR3. The chain carries TRBV2 and TRBJ2-1; D possibly corresponds to TRBD2 (5 bases). Trimming removed 4 bases at V and 1 base at J, with 5 bases between. Looked up from germline, CDR1 is SNHLY and CDR2 is FYNNEI. CDR3 length equals 13 residues. The CDR3 is CASSGRSYNEQFF. The CDR3, as DNA: TGTGCCAGCAGTGGGAGGTCCTACAATGAGCAGTTCTTC. The whole variable domain, remainder taken from reference TRBV2 and TRBJ2-1, is EPEVTQTPSHQVTQMGQEVILRCVPISNHLYFYWYRQILGQKVEFLVSFYNNEISEKSEIFDDQFSVERPDGSNFTLKIRSTKLEDSAMYFCASSGRSYNEQFFGPGTRLTVL.

Comments on this clone: Other DNA sequences within the sample encode an identical CDR3. The CDR3 bases are TGTGCCAGCAGCCCTGACACGTACGAGCAGTACTTC. Protein product: CASSPDTYEQYF. This chain uses TRBV6-6 with TRBJ2-7; no firm D call. This CDR3 has 12 amino acids. CDR1 is MNHNY and CDR2 is SVGAGI in the germline V gene (reference sequence). Trimming took 6 bases from V and 4 from J, leaving 10 bases between them.

The chain employs TRBV2 and TRBJ1-3; the D is unclear. Germline-derived CDR1 and CDR2 are SNHLY and FYNNEI. V was trimmed by 3 bases and J by 4 bases, leaving 10 bases between them. The CDR3 spans 14 residues. The DNA for the CDR3 is TGTGCCAGCAGTGAGGGCACCTTCGGAAACACCATATATTTT. Its protein product is CASSEGTFGNTIYF.

V is TRBV23-1 and J is TRBJ2-3; TRBD2 might be the D (9 bases). TRBV23-1 is recorded as an ORF, its role being uncertain. Trimming stripped 10 bases from V and 0 bases from J, with 32 bases between. The CDR3 is 20 amino acids. The CDR3 protein is CANQPRGPSGRPSSTDTQYF. The CDR3 bases are TGCGCCAACCAACCCAGGGGGCCCAGCGGGAGGCCATCAAGCACAGATACGCAGTATTTT.

The genes are TRBV27 and TRBJ2-7; 8 nucleotides line up with TRBD2. Germline V gives CDR1 MNHEY, CDR2 SMNVEV (reference sequence). The CDR3 consists of 15 residues. V gave up 6 bases and J gave up 5 bases; unmatched junction bases: 12. The CDR3 DNA is TGTGCCAGCAGGACCGGGACTAGTATACTTCACGAGCAGTACTTC. Amino acid sequence: CASRTGTSILHEQYF.

The V and J genes are TRBV4-2 and TRBJ2-5; D unresolved. The germline V and J ends were trimmed by 4 bases and 5 bases, with 8 bases remaining between them. The CDR3 sequence is 12 residues long. The germline V gene has CDR1 LGHNA and CDR2 YNFKEQ. DNA of the CDR3: TGTGCCAGCAGCCCTTATGGCGAGACCCAGTACTTC. Residues: CASSPYGETQYF.

V is TRBV28 and J is TRBJ2-1; D uncertain. The CDR3 has 14 residues. V gave up 2 bases and J gave up 4 bases, with 9 bases separating them. CDR1 is MDHEN and CDR2 is SYDVKM in the germline V gene. The CDR3, as DNA: TGTGCCAGCAGTTTACCGGTGGGGTACAATGAGCAGTTCTTC. It codes for CASSLPVGYNEQFF.

A single count supports this clone. The chain links TRBV7-3 to TRBJ2-1; 12 bases align to TRBD2. The V gene's germline CDR1 is SGHTA and CDR2 FQGTGA. V shed 4 bases and J 4 bases; nucleotides not matched to a gene: 8. This CDR3 contains 17 residues. CDR3 protein: CASSSPTLAGGYNEQFF. Written as DNA, the CDR3 is TGTGCCAGCAGCTCCCCCACGCTAGCGGGAGGGTACAATGAGCAGTTCTTC.